The TCR beta chain under discussion was sequenced for a study of cytomegalovirus exposure and HLA in healthy donors. Broader study findings: In all likelihood, a cluster of highly shared sequence variants was a sequencing artifact.

The PCR contained 60 Vbeta and 13 Jbeta primers. The method was immunoSEQ multiplex PCR; TCRdb's version includes in-frame clones alone and lacks a portion of them. The repertoire holds hundreds of thousands of clones, about three quarters seen once, with 2.7% in the top ten. Notes on this clone: Antigen unknown.

Germline values: CDR1 SGHNT, CDR2 YYREEE (reference sequence). Losses at the gene ends were 3 bases for V and 4 bases for J; bases not matched to a gene: 6. This CDR3 is 14 amino acids long. The chain carries TRBV5-4 and TRBJ2-5; 7 bases align to TRBD1. The TCR sequence derives from a woman aged 60-75 years in good health and CMV-seropositive. The sequenced sample was PBMCs. Here the CDR3 reads CASSSRQGAETQYF. The CDR3, as DNA: TGTGCCAGCAGCTCCAGACAGGGCGCAGAGACCCAGTACTTC.